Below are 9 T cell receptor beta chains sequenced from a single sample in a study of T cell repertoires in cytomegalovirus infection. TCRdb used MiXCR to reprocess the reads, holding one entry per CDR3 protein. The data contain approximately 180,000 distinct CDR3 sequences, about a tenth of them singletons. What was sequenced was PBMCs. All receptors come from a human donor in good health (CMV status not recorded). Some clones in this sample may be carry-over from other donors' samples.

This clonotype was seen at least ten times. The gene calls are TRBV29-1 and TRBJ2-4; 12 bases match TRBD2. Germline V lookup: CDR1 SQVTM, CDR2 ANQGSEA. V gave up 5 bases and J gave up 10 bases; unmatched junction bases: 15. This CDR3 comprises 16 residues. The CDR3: CSVMQTTSGGEAIQYF. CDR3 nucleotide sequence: TGCAGCGTTATGCAGACGACTAGCGGGGGTGAGGCTATTCAGTACTTC.

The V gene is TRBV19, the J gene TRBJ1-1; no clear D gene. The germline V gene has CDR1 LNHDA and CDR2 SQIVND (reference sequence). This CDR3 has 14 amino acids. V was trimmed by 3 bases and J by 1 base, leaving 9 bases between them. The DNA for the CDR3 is TGTGCCAGTAGTATTCGATCTAAGAACACTGAAGCTTTCTTT. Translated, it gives CASSIRSKNTEAFF.

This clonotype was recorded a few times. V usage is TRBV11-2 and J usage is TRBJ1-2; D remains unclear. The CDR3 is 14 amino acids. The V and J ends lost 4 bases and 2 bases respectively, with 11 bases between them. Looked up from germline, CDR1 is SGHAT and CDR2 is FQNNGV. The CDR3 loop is CASSSLRGNYGYTF. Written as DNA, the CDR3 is TGTGCCAGCAGCTCCCTCAGAGGGAACTATGGCTACACCTTC.

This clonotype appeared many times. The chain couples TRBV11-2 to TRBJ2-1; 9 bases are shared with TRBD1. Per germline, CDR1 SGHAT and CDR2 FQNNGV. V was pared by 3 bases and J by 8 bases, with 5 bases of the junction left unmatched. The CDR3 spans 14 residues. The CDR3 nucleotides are TGTGCCAGCAGCTTCGGGACAGGGATATATGAGCAGTTCTTC. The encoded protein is CASSFGTGIYEQFF.

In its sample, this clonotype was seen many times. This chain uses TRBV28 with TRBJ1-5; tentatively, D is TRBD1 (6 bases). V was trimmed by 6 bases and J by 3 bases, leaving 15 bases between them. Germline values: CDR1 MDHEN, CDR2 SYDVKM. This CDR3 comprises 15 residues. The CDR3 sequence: CASRGAGVINQPQHF. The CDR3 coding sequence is TGTGCCAGCAGGGGGGCAGGGGTCATCAATCAGCCCCAGCATTTT.

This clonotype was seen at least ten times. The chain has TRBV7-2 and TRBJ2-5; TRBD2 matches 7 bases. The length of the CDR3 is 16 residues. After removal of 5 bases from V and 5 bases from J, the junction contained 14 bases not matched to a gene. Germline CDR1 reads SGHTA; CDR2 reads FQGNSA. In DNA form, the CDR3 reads TGTGCCAGCAGCCCCGATTTAGCGGGTGCTTGGGAGACCCAGTACTTC. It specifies CASSPDLAGAWETQYF.

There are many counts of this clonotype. The CDR3 loop is CASSMSREKPEAFF. CDR3 sequence (DNA): TGTGCCAGTAGTATGAGTCGGGAGAAGCCTGAAGCTTTCTTT. V gene TRBV19 combines with J gene TRBJ1-1; no definite D call. The CDR3 covers 14 residues. CDR1 LNHDA and CDR2 SQIVND come from the germline V gene (reference sequence). V was pared by 3 bases and J by 6 bases, with 14 bases between.

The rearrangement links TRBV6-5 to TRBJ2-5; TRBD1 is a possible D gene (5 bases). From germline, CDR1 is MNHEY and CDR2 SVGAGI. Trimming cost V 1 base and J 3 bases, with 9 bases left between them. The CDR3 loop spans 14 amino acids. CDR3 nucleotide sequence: TGTGCCAGCAGTTACTTGGTAGGGGAAGAGACCCAGTACTTC. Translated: CASSYLVGEETQYF.

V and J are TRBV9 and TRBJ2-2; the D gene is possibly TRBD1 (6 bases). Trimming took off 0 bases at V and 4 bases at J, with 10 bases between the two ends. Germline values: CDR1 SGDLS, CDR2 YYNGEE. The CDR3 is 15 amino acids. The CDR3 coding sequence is TGTGCCAGCAGCGTAGGACAGGTGGGCACCGGGGAGCTGTTTTTT. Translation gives CASSVGQVGTGELFF. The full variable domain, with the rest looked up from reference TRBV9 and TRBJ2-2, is DSGVTQTPKHLITATGQRVTLRCSPRSGDLSVYWYQQSLDQGLQFLIQYYNGEERAKGNILERFSAQQFPDLHSELNLSSLELGDSALYFCASSVGQVGTGELFFGEGSRLTVL.